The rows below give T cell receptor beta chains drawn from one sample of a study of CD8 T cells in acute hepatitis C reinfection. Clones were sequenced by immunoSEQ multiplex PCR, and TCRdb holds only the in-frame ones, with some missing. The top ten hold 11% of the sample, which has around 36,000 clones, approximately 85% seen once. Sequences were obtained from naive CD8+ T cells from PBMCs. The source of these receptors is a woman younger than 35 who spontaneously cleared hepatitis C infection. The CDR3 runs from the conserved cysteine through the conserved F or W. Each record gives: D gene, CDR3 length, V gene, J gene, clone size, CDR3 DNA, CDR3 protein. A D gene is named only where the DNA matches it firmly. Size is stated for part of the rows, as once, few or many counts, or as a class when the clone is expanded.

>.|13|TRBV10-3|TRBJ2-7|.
TGTGCCATCGCCCTGGACAGCTCCTACGAGCAGTACTTC
CAIALDSSYEQYF
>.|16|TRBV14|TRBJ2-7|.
TGTGCCAGCAGCCAAGGGAGATGGGACAAATTGTACGAGCAGTACTTC
CASSQGRWDKLYEQYF
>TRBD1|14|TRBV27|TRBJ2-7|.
TGTGCCAGCAGTCCCGGACAGGTGAACTACGAGCAGTACTTC
CASSPGQVNYEQYF
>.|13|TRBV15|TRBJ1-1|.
TGTGCCACCGGGAGTGGGGGGGGGACTGAAGCTTTCTTT
CATGSGGGTEAFF
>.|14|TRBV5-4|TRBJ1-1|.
TGTGCCAGCAGCTTCTGGACTGGGAACACTGAAGCTTTCTTT
CASSFWTGNTEAFF
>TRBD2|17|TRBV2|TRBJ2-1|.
TGTGCCAGCATTAGGACTAGCGGGAGCCCCGGGCGGAATGAGCAGTTCTTC
CASIRTSGSPGRNEQFF
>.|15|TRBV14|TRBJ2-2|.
TGTGCCAGCAGCCAAGATTTTGGGACGTCGGTTGGGCTGTTTTTT
CASSQDFGTSVGLFF
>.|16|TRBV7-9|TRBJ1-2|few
TGTGCCAGCAGCTTAGCGGACACCGCCTTTAACTATGGCTACACCTTC
CASSLADTAFNYGYTF
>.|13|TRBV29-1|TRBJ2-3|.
TGCAGCGTTGAAGGGACTAGCACAGATACGCAGTATTTT
CSVEGTSTDTQYF
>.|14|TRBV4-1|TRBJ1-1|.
TGCGCCAGCAGCCAGGTCACCCGACAGACTGAAGCTTTCTTT
CASSQVTRQTEAFF
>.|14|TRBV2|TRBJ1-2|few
TGTGCCAGCAGAGCTATTTCTCCAGGGGTTGGCTACACCTTC
CASRAISPGVGYTF
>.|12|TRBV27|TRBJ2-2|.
TGTGGAGCTTCGGGAAACACCGGGGAGCTGTTTTTT
CGASGNTGELFF
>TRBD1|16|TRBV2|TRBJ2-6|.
TGTGCCAGCGGGGTTACGGGACAGACCGGGGCCAACGTCCTGACTTTC
CASGVTGQTGANVLTF
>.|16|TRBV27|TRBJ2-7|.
TGTGCCAGCAGTTTATCGGTCGGGCCCCAGGGCGACGAGCAGTACTTC
CASSLSVGPQGDEQYF
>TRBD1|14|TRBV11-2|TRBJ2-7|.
TGTGCCAGCAGCACCGGGACAGGGTTCTACGAGCAGTACTTC
CASSTGTGFYEQYF
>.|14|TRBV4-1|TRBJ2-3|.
TGCGCCAGCAGCCAGGAGGACAGTACAGATACGCAGTATTTT
CASSQEDSTDTQYF
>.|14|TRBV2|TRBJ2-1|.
TGTGCCAGCAGTGTGTCACTAGCAATGAATGAGCAGTTCTTC
CASSVSLAMNEQFF
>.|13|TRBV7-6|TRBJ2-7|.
TGTGCCAGCAGCTCAGGCAGCGGAAACGAGCAGTACTTC
CASSSGSGNEQYF
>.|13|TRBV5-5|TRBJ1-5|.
TGTGCCAGCAGCTTGACGGTAGACCAGCCCCAGCATTTT
CASSLTVDQPQHF
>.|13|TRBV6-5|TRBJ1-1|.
TGTGCCAGCAGTAACTTTTTGGACACTGAAGCTTTCTTT
CASSNFLDTEAFF
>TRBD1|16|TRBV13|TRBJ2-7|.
TGTGCCAGCAGCTTAGCCACCGGGACAGCCTCCTACGAGCAGTACTTC
CASSLATGTASYEQYF
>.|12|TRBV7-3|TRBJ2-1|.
TGTGCCAGCACCCATCAGGGCGGCGAGCAGTTCTTC
CASTHQGGEQFF
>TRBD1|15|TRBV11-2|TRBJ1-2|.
TGTGCCAGCAGCTTAGATTGGACAGGGGTGAGGGGCTACACCTTC
CASSLDWTGVRGYTF
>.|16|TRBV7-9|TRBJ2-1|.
TGTGCCAGCAGCGACACCAACCCTAGTATCTACAATGAGCAGTTCTTC
CASSDTNPSIYNEQFF
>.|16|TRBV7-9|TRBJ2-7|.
TGTGCCAGCAGCCCCCGTGGCGGGGACAGCTCCTACGAGCAGTACTTC
CASSPRGGDSSYEQYF
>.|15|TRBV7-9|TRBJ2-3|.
TGTGCCAGCAGCTTAGTTGTGCGGGGCACAGATACGCAGTATTTT
CASSLVVRGTDTQYF
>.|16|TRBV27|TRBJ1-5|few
TGTGCCAGCAGTGTCCACAGAGATAATAGCAATCAGCCCCAGCATTTT
CASSVHRDNSNQPQHF
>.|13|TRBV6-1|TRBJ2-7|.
TGTGCCAGCAGTCCCCAGGACGGCTACGAGCAGTACTTC
CASSPQDGYEQYF
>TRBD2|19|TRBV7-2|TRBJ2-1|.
TGTGCCAGCAGCTTTAGGACGGGCCCCCGACTAGCGGGAGGGAATGAGCAGTTCTTC
CASSFRTGPRLAGGNEQFF
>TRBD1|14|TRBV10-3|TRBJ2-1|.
TGTGCCATCAGGGGGACAGGGAGTGGCGATGAGCAGTTCTTC
CAIRGTGSGDEQFF
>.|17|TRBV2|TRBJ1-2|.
TGTGCCAGCAGTGAGCGATTTTACAGACCGGCTAACTATGGCTACACCTTC
CASSERFYRPANYGYTF
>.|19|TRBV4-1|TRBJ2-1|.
TGCGCCAGCAGCCCCCCGGTGGTCTTGGGCCCGCCACCCACTAATGAGCAGTTCTTC
CASSPPVVLGPPPTNEQFF
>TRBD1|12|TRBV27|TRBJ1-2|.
TGTGCCAGCAGTACCTGGACAGGGGGCTACACCTTC
CASSTWTGGYTF
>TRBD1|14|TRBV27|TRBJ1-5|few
TGTGCCAGCAGCGACAGGGTTGACAATCAGCCCCAGCATTTT
CASSDRVDNQPQHF
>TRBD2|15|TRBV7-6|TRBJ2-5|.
TGTGCCAGCAGCTCTGGTGCTAGCGGGAGTAGGACCCAGTACTTC
CASSSGASGSRTQYF
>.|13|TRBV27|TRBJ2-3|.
TGTGCCAGCAGTGGGCCAACGGTAGATACGCAGTATTTT
CASSGPTVDTQYF
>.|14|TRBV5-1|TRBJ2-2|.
TGCGCCAGCAGTCAATCAACGAACACCGGGGAGCTGTTTTTT
CASSQSTNTGELFF
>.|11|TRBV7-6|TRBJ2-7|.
TGTGCCAGCAGGGGTAGCGGCGTACGGTACTTC
CASRGSGVRYF
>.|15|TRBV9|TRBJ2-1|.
TGTGCCAGCAGCTCCCGGGAGCTTCCCGTTAATGAGCAGTTCTTC
CASSSRELPVNEQFF
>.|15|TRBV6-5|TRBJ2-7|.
TGTGCCAGCAGTTACTCGACCCTCATGGGGGGCGAGCAGTACTTC
CASSYSTLMGGEQYF
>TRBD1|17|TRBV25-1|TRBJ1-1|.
TGTGCCAGCAGTGACCAAAACCGGGACAGGGGGGACACTGAAGCTTTCTTT
CASSDQNRDRGDTEAFF
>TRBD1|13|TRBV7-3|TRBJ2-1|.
TGTGCCAGCAGCTCCGGGACAGACAATGAGCAGTTCTTC
CASSSGTDNEQFF
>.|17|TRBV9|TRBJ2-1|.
TGTGCCAGCAGCGACCCGATTCGTAGCGTATCCTACAATGAGCAGTTCTTC
CASSDPIRSVSYNEQFF
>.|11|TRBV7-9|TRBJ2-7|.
TGTGCCAGCAGCTTAATTGACGAGCAGTACTTC
CASSLIDEQYF
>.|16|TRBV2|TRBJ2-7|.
TGTGCCAGCTCATCGTCACCCCGAGACGCTACCTACGAGCAGTACTTC
CASSSSPRDATYEQYF
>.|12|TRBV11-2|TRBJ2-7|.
TGTGCCAGCCGACAGGAGAACTACGAGCAGTACTTC
CASRQENYEQYF
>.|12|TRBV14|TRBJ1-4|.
TGTGCCAGCAGCCCCTCTACGGGACAACTGTTTTTT
CASSPSTGQLFF
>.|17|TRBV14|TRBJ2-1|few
TGTGCCAGCAGCCAGATAGGGGGGCGGTTACAAGACAATGAGCAGTTCTTC
CASSQIGGRLQDNEQFF
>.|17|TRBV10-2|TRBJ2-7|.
TGCGCCAGCAGTTCACAGGGAAACCCCCCAGGCGGCTACGAGCAGTACTTC
CASSSQGNPPGGYEQYF
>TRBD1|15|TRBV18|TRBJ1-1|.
TGTGCCAGCTCAGACGGACAGGCGCTCAACACTGAAGCTTTCTTT
CASSDGQALNTEAFF
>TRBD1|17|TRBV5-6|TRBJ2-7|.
TGTGCCAGCAGCTTTCCGGGACAGGGGGTTCCCTCCTACGAGCAGTACTTC
CASSFPGQGVPSYEQYF
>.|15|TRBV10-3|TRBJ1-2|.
TGTGCCACCTACTACGGGCTGGAAGCTAACTATGGCTACACCTTC
CATYYGLEANYGYTF
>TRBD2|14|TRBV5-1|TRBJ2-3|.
TGCGCCAGCAGCTCTGGACTAGCGGGAGATACGCAGTATTTT
CASSSGLAGDTQYF
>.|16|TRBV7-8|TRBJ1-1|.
TGTGCCAGCAGCTTAGCGTTTGATAAGGGGGACACTGAAGCTTTCTTT
CASSLAFDKGDTEAFF
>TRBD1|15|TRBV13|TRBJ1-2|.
TGTGCCAGCAGCCCTGGACAGGGATCTAACTATGGCTACACCTTC
CASSPGQGSNYGYTF
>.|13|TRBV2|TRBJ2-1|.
TGTGCCAGCAGGAAGTCTGGCGATTATGAGCAGTTCTTC
CASRKSGDYEQFF
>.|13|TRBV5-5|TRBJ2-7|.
TGTGCCAGCAGACTAACAGGGTACTACGAGCAGTACTTC
CASRLTGYYEQYF
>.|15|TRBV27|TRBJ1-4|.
TGTGCCAGCAGCTTAAGCCCCAGTGAAACGGAAAAACTGTTTTTT
CASSLSPSETEKLFF
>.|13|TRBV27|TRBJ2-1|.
TGTGCCAGCAGTTTCATGGGATACAATGAGCAGTTCTTC
CASSFMGYNEQFF
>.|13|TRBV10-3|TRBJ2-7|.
TGTGCCACCTCCCCGGACGGAGCCTACGAGCAGTACTTC
CATSPDGAYEQYF